The sequence of this TCR beta chain was determined in a study of cytomegalovirus exposure and HLA in healthy donors. Background on the study: A later analysis reported the 90 to 150 validation repertoires used the same platform as the approximately 660 first-cohort repertoires.

Germline loops: CDR1 LGHNA, CDR2 YNFKEQ. With 1 base clipped from V and 10 bases from J, the junction kept 5 bases outside the gene matches. The length of the CDR3 is 14 residues. This table comes from immunoSEQ multiplex PCR, and its TCRdb copy is limited to in-frame clones, with some not included. The sample yields some 100,000 clones, more than 85% seen once. This receptor was identified in a man younger than 35 in good health and CMV-seropositive. Sequencing was carried out using PBMCs. The chain employs TRBV4-2 and TRBJ2-3, with 10 bases identical to TRBD2. CDR3 sequence reads: CASSQGGSGRSQYF. The DNA of the CDR3 is TGTGCCAGCAGCCAAGGTGGTAGCGGGAGGTCGCAGTATTTT.